This entry features one TCR beta chain sequence. Its specificity is not known. The data were obtained in a study of PD-L1 blockade in urothelial cancer. Study background: Bladder-origin urothelial cancer in males described about 90% of the 29 patients. General study findings and limits: Pretreatment blood TCR clonality under the median forecast improved survival.

The time point here: pretreatment peripheral blood. Produced via immunoSEQ multiplex PCR; TCRdb's table is partial and in-frame only. The repertoire includes around 63,000 clones, 70% to 90% of them detected once, and 1.6% sits in the top ten. CDR3 size: 14 residues. V dropped 6 bases and J dropped 7 bases, with 22 bases sitting between them. Per the germline V gene, CDR1 is SQVTM and CDR2 is ANQGSEA. This specimen was PBMCs, taken around atezolizumab (anti-PD-L1) treatment. V and J are TRBV29-1 and TRBJ2-7, with D possibly being TRBD1 (6 bases). The receptor was isolated from a man aged 65 to 79 with urothelial cancer. CDR3 bases: TGCAGCGTAGCATTGACAGGCGCAGGCGAGGAGCAGTACTTC. Translated: CSVALTGAGEEQYF.